One sample yielded the 18 T cell receptor beta chains listed below, sequenced in a study of identical twins. TCRdb re-called the 5' RACE reads through MiXCR, storing one row per CDR3 protein. The sample holds more than 1.5 million distinct CDR3 sequences; less than 35% are singletons and the top ten take about 0.27%. Sequencing used cord blood. The origin of the receptors is a newborn girl in good health.

This clonotype has just a few counts. This chain joins TRBV5-1 and TRBJ1-1; D ambiguous. The CDR3 length is 16 residues. Germline V gene sequence: CDR1 SGHRS, CDR2 YFSETQ. With 4 bases removed from V and 3 bases from J, the gap between germline ends came to 19 bases. CDR3 amino acids: CASSPFDLQGHTEAFF. CDR3 nucleotides: TGCGCCAGCAGCCCCTTTGACCTTCAAGGCCACACTGAAGCTTTCTTT.

V gene TRBV6-5 combines with J gene TRBJ1-1; D uncertain. The germline V and J ends were trimmed by 6 bases and 1 base, with 9 bases remaining between them. Per germline, CDR1 MNHEY and CDR2 SVGAGI. This CDR3 region has 13 residues. In DNA form, the CDR3 reads TGTGCCAGCAGGGACGGGAAGAACACTGAAGCTTTCTTT. Translated, it gives CASRDGKNTEAFF.

The chain employs TRBV6-6 and TRBJ1-1; tentatively, D is TRBD1 (5 bases). Germline CDR1 is MNHNY and CDR2 is SVGAGI (reference sequence). CDR3 length equals 13 residues. V was shortened by 9 bases and J by 1 base, with 12 bases between the two germline ends. CDR3 bases: TGTGCCAGTTTGATGACAGAGAACACTGAAGCTTTCTTT. Translation gives CASLMTENTEAFF.

With respect to this clonotype: This may come from a read error, since a much larger clone is one base off. The V gene is TRBV6-6, the J gene TRBJ2-3; D is perhaps TRBD1 or TRBD2 (5 bases each). Deletions cut 6 bases from V and 8 bases from J, with 27 bases between. There are 17 residues in the CDR3. CDR1 is MNHNY and CDR2 is SVGAGI in the germline V gene (reference sequence). CDR3: CASSSWGVGPGGGTQYF. The CDR3 nucleotides read TGTGCCAGCAGCTCCTGGGGCGTTGGCCCCGGAGGAGGTACGCAGTATTTT.

This clonotype has only a few counts. The chain couples TRBV14 to TRBJ2-2, with D unclear. The CDR3 has 13 amino acids. Germline CDR1 is SGHDN and CDR2 is FVKESK. V was trimmed by 3 bases and J by 6 bases, leaving 8 bases between them. The CDR3 DNA reads as TGTGCCAGCAGCCAGACCTGGGCCGGGGAGCTGTTTTTT. It translates to CASSQTWAGELFF.

This clonotype was observed a few times. V and J are TRBV20-1 and TRBJ2-7, with TRBD1 matching 9 bases. With 3 bases clipped from V and 3 bases from J, the junction kept 6 bases outside the gene matches. This CDR3 comprises 14 residues. Germline V gene lookup returns CDR1 DFQATT and CDR2 SNEGSKA (reference sequence). CDR3 residues: CSASSEDRGYEQYF. The CDR3 coding sequence is TGCAGTGCTAGTTCCGAGGACAGGGGCTACGAGCAGTACTTC.

This clonotype was seen a handful of times. This chain uses TRBV15 with TRBJ2-1; TRBD2 might be the D (6 bases). CDR3 length: 15 residues. Trimming shortened V by 5 bases and J by 1 base, and 12 bases separated the two germline ends. Per germline, CDR1 LNHNV and CDR2 YYDKDF (reference sequence). Written as DNA, the CDR3 is TGTGCCACCAGCTTATTGAGCGGGTCCTACAATGAGCAGTTCTTC. Its translation: CATSLLSGSYNEQFF. The whole variable domain, remainder taken from reference TRBV15 and TRBJ2-1, is DAMVIQNPRYQVTQFGKPVTLSCSQTLNHNVMYWYQQKSSQAPKLLFHYYDKDFNNEADTPDNFQSRRPNTSFCFLDIRSPGLGDTAMYLCATSLLSGSYNEQFFGPGTRLTVL.

The chain couples TRBV20-1 to TRBJ2-7; 7 nucleotides align to TRBD1. The germline CDR1 and CDR2 sequences are DFQATT and SNEGSKA (reference sequence). Trimming removed 1 base from V and 7 bases from J; junction bases left unmatched: 4. The CDR3 is made up of 12 amino acids. The CDR3 spells CSARVPGQEQYF. The DNA of the CDR3 is TGCAGTGCTAGAGTCCCGGGACAGGAGCAGTACTTC.

This clonotype was seen more than once but under ten times. This may stem from a read error, because a much larger clone lies one nucleotide away. The chain uses TRBV3-1 and TRBJ2-3, with a weak D call TRBD2 (5 bases). CDR3 length equals 14 residues. V lost 2 bases to trimming and J lost 2 bases, with 8 bases between them. The V gene's germline CDR1 is LGHDT and CDR2 YNNKEL (reference sequence). CDR3 residues: CASSQSGITDTQYF. In DNA form, the CDR3 reads TGTGCCAGCAGCCAATCGGGGATCACAGATACGCAGTATTTT.

This clonotype has more than one count but fewer than ten. The chain joins TRBV5-6 to TRBJ1-1; D call uncertain. V shed 0 bases and J shed 5 bases, with 11 bases lying between them. This CDR3 comprises 14 residues. Germline-derived CDR1 and CDR2 are SGHDT and YYEEEE. The CDR3 DNA is TGTGCCAGCAGCTTGGCACGCTGGTGGACTGAAGCTTTCTTT. Protein: CASSLARWWTEAFF.

The V gene is TRBV5-1, the J gene TRBJ2-2; maybe TRBD1 (6 bases). The germline gives CDR1 SGHRS, CDR2 YFSETQ. The ends were cut back, 0 bases at V and 8 bases at J, with 11 bases in the middle. CDR3 length: 14 residues. The DNA of the CDR3 is TGCGCCAGCAGCTTGGACAGGGCGGCTGGGGAGCTGTTTTTT. This codes for CASSLDRAAGELFF.

The rearrangement uses TRBV7-2 and TRBJ2-1; D gene ambiguous. Trimming shortened V by 2 bases and J by 6 bases, and 11 bases separated the two germline ends. CDR3 length: 14 amino acids. Germline assignment: CDR1 SGHTA and CDR2 FQGNSA. The CDR3 DNA follows: TGTGCCAGCAGCTTAAGTTCTAGTTCCAATGAGCAGTTCTTC. This translates into CASSLSSSSNEQFF.

This clonotype was detected a few times. V is TRBV5-1 and J is TRBJ2-3; D gene ambiguous. CDR3 size: 14 residues. V was trimmed by 1 base and J by 1 base, leaving 7 bases between them. CDR1 and CDR2 from the germline V gene are SGHRS and YFSETQ. The CDR3 protein is CASSLNLRTDTQYF. CDR3 nucleotide sequence: TGCGCCAGCAGCTTGAATCTGCGCACAGATACGCAGTATTTT. Variable domain in full (rest from reference TRBV5-1 and TRBJ2-3): KAGVTQTPRYLIKTRGQQVTLSCSPISGHRSVSWYQQTPGQGLQFLFEYFSETQRNKGNFPGRFSGRQFSNSRSEMNVSTLELGDSALYLCASSLNLRTDTQYFGPGTRLTVL.

V usage is TRBV5-5 and J usage is TRBJ2-7; 11 bases line up with TRBD2. CDR1 is SGHKS, CDR2 YYEKEE, per germline (reference sequence). Trimming removed 4 bases from V and 7 bases from J; junction bases left unmatched: 10. The CDR3 contains 15 residues. The CDR3 DNA follows: TGTGCCAGCAGCCGCGGACTAGCGGGTTCCAATGAGCAGTACTTC. As protein: CASSRGLAGSNEQYF.

In this sample, this clonotype turned up a few times. The V call is TRBV5-4, the J call TRBJ1-1, with D maybe TRBD1 (6 bases). The CDR3 length is 15 residues. Trimming took off 0 bases at V and 1 base at J, with 10 bases between the two ends. Per the germline V gene, CDR1 is SGHNT and CDR2 is YYREEE (reference sequence). The CDR3 region is CASSLARDKNTEAFF. The CDR3 region has the DNA TGTGCCAGCAGCTTGGCCAGGGACAAGAACACTGAAGCTTTCTTT.

The chain combines TRBV3-1 with TRBJ2-1; perhaps TRBD2 as D (5 bases). CDR1 and CDR2 (germline): LGHDT, YNNKEL (reference sequence). This CDR3 comprises 15 residues. V was trimmed by 4 bases and J by 2 bases, leaving 12 bases between them. The CDR3: CASSRGVGAYNEQFF. CDR3 nucleotides: TGTGCCAGCAGCCGGGGTGTGGGAGCCTACAATGAGCAGTTCTTC.

This clonotype was counted between two and nine times. The chain links TRBV29-1 to TRBJ2-1; 7 nucleotides line up with TRBD1. With V trimmed by 3 bases and J by 3 bases, 5 bases remained unmatched. The V gene's germline CDR1 is SQVTM and CDR2 ANQGSEA. The CDR3 has 14 residues. CDR3: CSVDIPGGYNEQFF. DNA of the CDR3: TGCAGCGTTGACATCCCAGGGGGCTACAATGAGCAGTTCTTC.

This clonotype was seen a few times. This chain joins TRBV20-1 and TRBJ2-1; 7 bases line up with TRBD2. Germline assignment: CDR1 DFQATT and CDR2 SNEGSKA (reference sequence). This CDR3 spans 16 amino acids. V lost 1 base, J lost 0 bases, and 6 bases stayed unmatched. CDR3 coding DNA: TGCAGTGCTAGAGGTGGAGGCGGGAGCTCCTACAATGAGCAGTTCTTC. Protein: CSARGGGGSSYNEQFF.